The TCR beta chain described here comes from a study of CD8+ T cells in alopecia areata. Treatment: oral pan-JAK inhibitor, 5-10 mg twice daily. Sampling of alopecia areata patients yielded lesional scalp punch biopsies as well as peripheral blood. As to this clone: Its antigen is not identified. Other nucleotide sequences in the sample specify the same CDR3.

Following RNA extraction, reverse transcription yielded cDNA that acted as the sequencing template. Libraries were prepared by immunoSEQ multiplex PCR; TCRdb keeps only in-frame clonotypes and omits some of them. The data contain fewer than 350,000 clones, over 45% of them singletons. Notes on the study in general: It was lesional scalp, especially alopecia totalis/universalis, that showed higher clonality than normal scalp. There was only one nonresponder, so it was unclear how baseline CD8+ expansion relates to response.

Sequences were derived from CD4+ T cells sorted from blood, sampled at week 24, from a patient treated with tofacitinib. This sequence was found in a human donor with alopecia areata.

CDR3 amino acids: CASRGQLNTEAFF. The CDR3 DNA sequence: TGTGCCAGCAGAGGACAGCTGAACACTGAAGCTTTCTTT. The chain has TRBV2 and TRBJ1-1; tentative D call: TRBD1 (6 bases). Per the germline V gene, CDR1 is SNHLY and CDR2 is FYNNEI. The CDR3 contains 13 residues. V was pared by 6 bases and J by 0 bases, with 8 bases between.